The 26 T cell receptor beta chains listed next were all sequenced from one sample in a study of human T cells and chemical hapten exposure. TCRdb reprocessed the RACE reads via MiXCR and lists one record per CDR3 protein. The sample carries about 52,000 distinct CDR3 sequences, roughly a tenth recorded once. Sample time point: pre-sensitization, week 0. Treatment in this sample: therapeutic diphenylcyclopropenone sensitization with weekly scalp DPC. Unfractionated whole blood yielded the extracted total RNA. The source was whole blood, collected in connection with sensitization to the hapten diphenylcyclopropenone (DPC). Every receptor here comes from a woman in her twenties or thirties with alopecia areata. Some clones in this sample may be carry-over from other donors' samples.

This chain uses TRBV5-6 with TRBJ2-1; perhaps TRBD2 as D (5 bases). V gave up 4 bases and J gave up 4 bases, with 9 bases separating them. CDR1 SGHDT and CDR2 YYEEEE come from the germline V gene. The CDR3 is made up of 13 amino acids. The CDR3: CASSEDFYNEQFF. Here the CDR3 DNA reads TGTGCCAGCAGCGAGGACTTTTACAATGAGCAGTTCTTC.

The sample holds many counts of this clonotype. The chain carries TRBV20-1 and TRBJ1-1; D is unresolved. Germline lookup yields CDR1 DFQATT and CDR2 SNEGSKA (reference sequence). V lost 0 bases and J lost 8, with 13 bases in between. The CDR3 spans 13 residues. CDR3 nucleotides: TGCAGTGCTAGAGATCGGGCAGGTCGAGAAGCTTTCTTT. Amino acids: CSARDRAGREAFF.

The chain combines TRBV9 with TRBJ2-7; 10 bases agree with TRBD1. The CDR3 extends over 15 amino acids. V was clipped by 0 bases and J by 5 bases; unmatched bases: 5. In germline, CDR1 is SGDLS, CDR2 YYNGEE. CDR3 loop: CASSVEGQGTHEQYF. The CDR3 DNA follows: TGTGCCAGCAGCGTAGAGGGACAGGGGACCCACGAGCAGTACTTC.

This chain connects TRBV5-5 to TRBJ2-5; D gene ambiguous. V lost 0 bases and J lost 5, with 17 bases in between. CDR3 length: 16 amino acids. The germline V gene has CDR1 SGHKS and CDR2 YYEKEE (reference sequence). This CDR3 is CASSLGFQAAQETQYF. In DNA, the CDR3 is TGTGCCAGCAGCTTGGGGTTTCAGGCGGCGCAGGAGACCCAGTACTTC.

This clonotype was detected only a few times. The chain has TRBV20-1 and TRBJ2-7, with TRBD1 matching over 9 bases. This CDR3 has 15 residues. V lost 5 bases to trimming and J lost 3 bases; unmatched junction nucleotides: 11. Germline-derived CDR1 and CDR2 are DFQATT and SNEGSKA (reference sequence). The CDR3 coding sequence is TGCAGTGCTGAACCAAGACAGGGGGATGTCTACGAGCAGTACTTC. Translating it yields CSAEPRQGDVYEQYF.

The V call is TRBV29-1, the J call TRBJ2-3; D gene ambiguous. The germline V and J ends were trimmed by 7 bases and 4 bases, with 12 bases remaining between them. Per germline, CDR1 SQVTM and CDR2 ANQGSEA. CDR3 length equals 12 residues. The CDR3 DNA follows: TGCAGCGCCGTTCCCAGTCCAGATACGCAGTATTTT. It yields the protein CSAVPSPDTQYF.

This clonotype was recorded at least ten times. The V call is TRBV6-2 or TRBV6-3, the J call TRBJ1-5; 9 bases map to TRBD1. The J segment lost 3 bases and the V segment lost 6 bases, leaving 9 bases of the junction unmatched. CDR1 is MNHEY and CDR2 is SVGEGT in the germline V gene. The CDR3 runs 16 residues. CDR3 DNA: TGTGCCAGCAGCCGCAGGACAGGGGACATCAATCAGCCCCAGCATTTT. Amino acids: CASSRRTGDINQPQHF.

This clonotype was observed a few times. The V call is TRBV14, the J call TRBJ2-1; D may be TRBD2 (7 bases). Germline CDR1 and CDR2: SGHDN and FVKESK. V was pared by 0 bases and J by 9 bases, with 21 bases between. The CDR3 runs 17 residues. This CDR3 is CASSQEGFRGAPAEQFF. The CDR3 DNA follows: TGTGCCAGCAGCCAAGAAGGTTTTCGGGGGGCCCCCGCTGAGCAGTTCTTC.

The chain has TRBV12-3 or TRBV12-4 and TRBJ1-6; possibly TRBD1 for D (5 bases). There are 14 residues in the CDR3. Trimming left V 6 bases short and J 0 bases short, with 6 bases between. The CDR3 DNA reads TGTGCCAGCAGACAGGCCTCCTATAATTCACCCCTCCACTTT. Protein product: CASRQASYNSPLHF.

The genes are TRBV6-5 and TRBJ2-7, with TRBD1 as a possible D gene (6 bases). CDR3 size: 13 residues. V lost 0 bases to trimming and J lost 5 bases, with 8 bases between them. Germline CDR1 reads MNHEY; CDR2 reads SVGAGI. CDR3 in DNA: TGTGCCAGCAGTTACTCGCAGGGGAACGAGCAGTACTTC. Residues: CASSYSQGNEQYF.

This clonotype has more than one count but fewer than ten. The chain links TRBV30 to TRBJ2-1; D is perhaps TRBD1 or TRBD2 (5 bases each). CDR3 length: 14 residues. Trimming left V 4 bases short and J 6 bases short, with 16 bases between. Germline V gene lookup returns CDR1 GTSNPN and CDR2 SVGIG (reference sequence). The CDR3 DNA reads TGTGCCTGGACCGGGCTCCTGGGGGTCAATGAGCAGTTCTTC. Translating it yields CAWTGLLGVNEQFF.

This rearrangement joins TRBV28 to TRBJ2-5; D uncertain. Trimming shortened V by 6 bases and J by 7 bases, and 12 bases separated the two germline ends. The CDR3 is made up of 12 amino acids. Germline V lookup: CDR1 MDHEN, CDR2 SYDVKM. CDR3 sequence: CASSRLGGTQYF. The DNA of the CDR3 is TGTGCCAGCAGCCGACTGGGTGGGACCCAGTACTTC.

This clonotype has just a few counts. The CDR3, as DNA: TGTGCCAGCAGCGTAGCTAGCGGGGGGAATTTGGCTCGCACAGATACGCAGTATTTT. Protein: CASSVASGGNLARTDTQYF. The chain links TRBV9 to TRBJ2-3, with 11 bases aligning to TRBD2. CDR1 and CDR2 from the germline V gene are SGDLS and YYNGEE. Germline trimming cut 0 bases from V and 1 base from J; bases unmatched to any gene: 10. The CDR3 is 19 amino acids.

This clonotype has at least ten counts. The rearrangement links TRBV15 to TRBJ2-3, with D uncertain. Trimming took 0 bases from V and 2 from J, leaving 12 bases between them. The CDR3 consists of 16 residues. Germline V CDR1 and CDR2: LNHNV, YYDKDF (reference sequence). The CDR3 coding sequence is TGTGCCACCAGCAGAGATCGTGCGGCTCCCACAGATACGCAGTATTTT. Translating it yields CATSRDRAAPTDTQYF.

This clonotype was observed a handful of times. This sequence joins TRBV11-2 and TRBJ2-3; 8 positions match TRBD2. V shed 3 bases and J 0 bases; nucleotides not matched to a gene: 5. The CDR3 totals 16 residues. Per germline, CDR1 SGHAT and CDR2 FQNNGV. The CDR3 reads CASSLLRGVSTDTQYF. CDR3 bases: TGTGCCAGCAGCTTGTTGCGGGGGGTAAGCACAGATACGCAGTATTTT.

Many counts were recorded for this clonotype. The genes are TRBV7-2 and TRBJ2-3; D not resolved. The CDR3 length is 12 residues. Germline CDR1 SGHTA, CDR2 FQGNSA. With 5 bases removed from V and 2 bases from J, the gap between germline ends came to 5 bases. The CDR3: CASSSFTDTQYF. CDR3 in DNA: TGTGCCAGCAGCAGCTTCACAGATACGCAGTATTTT.

The rearrangement uses TRBV29-1 and TRBJ2-2, with 8 positions matching TRBD1. With V trimmed by 4 bases and J by 5 bases, 0 bases remained unmatched. This CDR3 has 12 amino acids. From germline, CDR1 is SQVTM and CDR2 ANQGSEA. CDR3 amino acids: CSVGQGTGELFF. For the CDR3, the DNA is TGCAGCGTTGGACAGGGGACCGGGGAGCTGTTTTTT.

This clonotype was recorded at least ten times. The chain carries TRBV10-3 and TRBJ1-1; the D is unclear. Trimming removed 7 bases at V and 1 base at J, with 16 bases between. Germline assignment: CDR1 ENHRY and CDR2 SYGVKD. The CDR3 runs 15 residues. The CDR3 reads CAITQRGGRNTEAFF. The CDR3 bases are TGTGCCATCACCCAGCGGGGAGGGAGGAACACTGAAGCTTTCTTT.

This clonotype was seen only a few times. The chain combines TRBV20-1 with TRBJ2-5, with 7 bases identical to TRBD2. Looked up from germline, CDR1 is DFQATT and CDR2 is SNEGSKA (reference sequence). The length of the CDR3 is 12 residues. With V trimmed by 5 bases and J by 3 bases, 3 bases remained unmatched. The CDR3 loop is CSADGLEETQYF. In DNA form, the CDR3 reads TGCAGTGCTGACGGACTAGAAGAGACCCAGTACTTC.

The V gene is TRBV7-9, the J gene TRBJ1-1; D gene uncertain. Trimming removed 5 bases from V and 11 bases from J, with 15 bases in between. CDR1 and CDR2 from the germline V gene are SEHNR and FQNEAQ (reference sequence). The CDR3 is 12 amino acids. CDR3 sequence: CASSLLSEVAFF. Written as DNA, the CDR3 is TGTGCCAGCAGCCTGCTGAGCGAGGTTGCTTTCTTT.

J is TRBJ1-1 and V is TRBV20-1, with a possible D match to TRBD1 (5 bases). From germline, CDR1 is DFQATT and CDR2 SNEGSKA (reference sequence). The germline V and J ends were trimmed by 6 bases and 4 bases, with 9 bases remaining between them. The CDR3 extends over 11 amino acids. In nucleotides, the CDR3 is TGCAGTGCCGCTGGGGCCACTGAAGCTTTCTTT. Amino acids: CSAAGATEAFF.

This clonotype was detected only a few times. The V call is TRBV14, the J call TRBJ2-2; TRBD2 might be the D (5 bases). Trimming cost V 2 bases and J 2 bases, with 12 bases left between them. The germline V gene encodes CDR1 SGHDN and CDR2 FVKESK. This CDR3 contains 16 residues. This chain's CDR3 is CASSQLRAANTGELFF. The CDR3 DNA follows: TGTGCCAGCAGCCAACTGCGGGCGGCCAACACCGGGGAGCTGTTTTTT.

This clonotype occurred a few times. The genes are TRBV6-6 and TRBJ2-3, with TRBD2 matching 8 bases. Germline V gene data show CDR1 as MNHNY and CDR2 as SVGAGI (reference sequence). Trimming took 6 bases from V and 1 from J; bases not matched to a gene: 9. The CDR3 sequence is 16 residues long. The CDR3 bases are TGTGCCAGCAGATCGCACGGGGGGGGACGCACAGATACGCAGTATTTT. Amino acid sequence: CASRSHGGGRTDTQYF.

The gene calls are TRBV28 and TRBJ1-5; a weak D match, TRBD1 (5 bases). Between the trimmed V and J ends, which lost 11 bases and 6 bases, there was a span of 17 bases. The length of the CDR3 is 13 residues. CDR1 and CDR2 (germline): MDHEN, SYDVKM. In DNA form, the CDR3 reads TGTGCCGCTAAGGGAGGGGACGGTCAGCCCCAGCATTTT. This codes for CAAKGGDGQPQHF.

In this sample, this clonotype turned up many times. The CDR3 loop is CASSLGTGTEAFF. In DNA, the CDR3 is TGTGCCAGCAGCTTAGGGACTGGCACTGAAGCTTTCTTT. This chain uses TRBV11-2 with TRBJ1-1, with D uncertain. The CDR3 length is 13 residues. Trimming removed 1 base at V and 4 bases at J, with 7 bases between. Germline V gene data show CDR1 as SGHAT and CDR2 as FQNNGV.

The V and J genes are TRBV5-6 and TRBJ2-3, with 7 bases that match TRBD2. The V gene's germline CDR1 is SGHDT and CDR2 YYEEEE. The CDR3 is 14 amino acids. With V trimmed by 4 bases and J by 5 bases, 7 bases remained unmatched. CDR3 in amino acids: CASSLTGEGDTQYF. In DNA form, the CDR3 reads TGTGCCAGCAGCCTTACCGGGGAGGGAGATACGCAGTATTTT.